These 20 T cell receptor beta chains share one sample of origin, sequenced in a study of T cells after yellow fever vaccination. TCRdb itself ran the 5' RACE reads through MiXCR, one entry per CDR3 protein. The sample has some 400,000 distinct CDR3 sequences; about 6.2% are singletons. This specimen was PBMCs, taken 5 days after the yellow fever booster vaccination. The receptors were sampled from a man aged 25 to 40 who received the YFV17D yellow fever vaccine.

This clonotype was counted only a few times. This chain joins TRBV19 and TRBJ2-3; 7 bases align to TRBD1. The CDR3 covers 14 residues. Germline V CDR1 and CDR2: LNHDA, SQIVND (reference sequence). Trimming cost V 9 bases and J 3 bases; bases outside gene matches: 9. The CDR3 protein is CASQGGRITDTQYF. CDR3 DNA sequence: TGTGCCAGCCAAGGGGGCCGCATTACAGATACGCAGTATTTT.

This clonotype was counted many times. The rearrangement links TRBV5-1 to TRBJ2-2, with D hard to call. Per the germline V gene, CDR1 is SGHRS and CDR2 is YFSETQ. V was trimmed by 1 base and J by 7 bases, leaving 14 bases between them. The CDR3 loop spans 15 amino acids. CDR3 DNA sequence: TGCGCCAGCAGCTTGTCCCCACTCGGCGTCGGGGAGCTGTTTTTT. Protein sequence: CASSLSPLGVGELFF.

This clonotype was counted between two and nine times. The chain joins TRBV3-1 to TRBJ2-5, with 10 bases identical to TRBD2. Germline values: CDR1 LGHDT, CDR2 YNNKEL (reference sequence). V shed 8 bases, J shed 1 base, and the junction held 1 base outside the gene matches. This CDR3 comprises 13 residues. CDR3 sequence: CASRTSGQETQYF. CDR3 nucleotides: TGTGCCAGCCGGACTAGCGGCCAAGAGACCCAGTACTTC.

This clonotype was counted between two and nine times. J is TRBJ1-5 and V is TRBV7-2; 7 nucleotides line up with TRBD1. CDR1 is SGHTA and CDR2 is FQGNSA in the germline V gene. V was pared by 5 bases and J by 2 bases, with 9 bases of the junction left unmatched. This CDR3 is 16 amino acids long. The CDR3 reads CASSRTGDQGNQPQHF. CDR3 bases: TGTGCCAGCAGCCGGACAGGAGATCAGGGCAATCAGCCCCAGCATTTT.

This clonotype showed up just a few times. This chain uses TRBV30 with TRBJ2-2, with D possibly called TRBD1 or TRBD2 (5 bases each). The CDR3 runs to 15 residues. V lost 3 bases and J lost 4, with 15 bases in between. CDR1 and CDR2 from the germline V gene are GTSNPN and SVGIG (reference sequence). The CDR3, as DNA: TGTGCCTGGAGGGGACCCGGGACGGTCACCGGGGAGCTGTTTTTT. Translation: CAWRGPGTVTGELFF.

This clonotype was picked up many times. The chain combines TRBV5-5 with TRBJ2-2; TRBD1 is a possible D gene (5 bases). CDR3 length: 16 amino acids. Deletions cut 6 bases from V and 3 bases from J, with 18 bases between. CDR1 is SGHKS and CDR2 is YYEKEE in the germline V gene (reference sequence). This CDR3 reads CASNLQPDSYTGELFF. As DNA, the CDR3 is TGTGCCAGCAACCTTCAGCCAGACAGTTACACCGGGGAGCTGTTTTTT.

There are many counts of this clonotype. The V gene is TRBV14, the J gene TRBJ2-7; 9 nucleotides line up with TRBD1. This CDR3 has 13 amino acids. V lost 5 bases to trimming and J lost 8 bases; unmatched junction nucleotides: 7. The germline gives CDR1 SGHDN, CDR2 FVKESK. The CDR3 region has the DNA TGTGCCAGCAGCTCGGACAGGGGTCTCAAGCAGTACTTC. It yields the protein CASSSDRGLKQYF.

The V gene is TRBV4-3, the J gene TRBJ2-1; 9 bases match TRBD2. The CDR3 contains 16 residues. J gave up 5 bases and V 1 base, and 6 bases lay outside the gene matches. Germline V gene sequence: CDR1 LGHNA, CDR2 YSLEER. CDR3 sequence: CASSQVGSGSNNEQFF. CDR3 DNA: TGCGCCAGCAGCCAAGTTGGTAGCGGGAGCAACAATGAGCAGTTCTTC.

The CDR3 bases are TGTGCCAGCAGCTTAGTCGGAGTGAACACCGGGGAGCTGTTTTTT. This translates into CASSLVGVNTGELFF. The genes are TRBV7-2 and TRBJ2-2; no firm D call. The CDR3 totals 15 residues. Germline V gene data show CDR1 as SGHTA and CDR2 as FQGNSA. Trimming removed 1 base from V and 1 base from J, with 7 bases in between.

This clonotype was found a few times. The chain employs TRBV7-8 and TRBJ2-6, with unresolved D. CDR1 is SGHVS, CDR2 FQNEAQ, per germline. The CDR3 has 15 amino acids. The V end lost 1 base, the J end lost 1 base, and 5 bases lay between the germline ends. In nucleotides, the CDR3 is TGTGCCAGCAGCTTAGACCTGTCTGGGGCCAACGTCCTGACTTTC. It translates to CASSLDLSGANVLTF.

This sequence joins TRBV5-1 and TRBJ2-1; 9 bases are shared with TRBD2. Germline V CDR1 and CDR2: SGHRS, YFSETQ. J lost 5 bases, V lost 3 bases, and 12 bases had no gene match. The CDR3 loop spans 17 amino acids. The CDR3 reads CASSSGVLGLADNEQFF. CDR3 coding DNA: TGCGCCAGCAGCTCTGGAGTATTGGGACTAGCAGACAATGAGCAGTTCTTC.

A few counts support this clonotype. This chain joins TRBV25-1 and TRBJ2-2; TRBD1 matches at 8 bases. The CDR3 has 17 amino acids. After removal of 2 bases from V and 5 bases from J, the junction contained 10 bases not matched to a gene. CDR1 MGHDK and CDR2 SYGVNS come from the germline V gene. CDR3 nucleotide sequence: TGTGCCAGCAGTGAAACCGGGCCAGGGGGCGCAACCGGGGAGCTGTTTTTT. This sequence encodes CASSETGPGGATGELFF.

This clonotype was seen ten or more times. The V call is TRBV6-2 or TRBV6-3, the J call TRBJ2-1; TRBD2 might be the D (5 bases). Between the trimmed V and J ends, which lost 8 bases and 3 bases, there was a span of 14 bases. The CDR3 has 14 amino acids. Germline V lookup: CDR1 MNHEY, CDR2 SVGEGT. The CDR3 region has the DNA TGTGCCAGCCACCCGGGGATCTACTACAATGAGCAGTTCTTC. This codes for CASHPGIYYNEQFF.

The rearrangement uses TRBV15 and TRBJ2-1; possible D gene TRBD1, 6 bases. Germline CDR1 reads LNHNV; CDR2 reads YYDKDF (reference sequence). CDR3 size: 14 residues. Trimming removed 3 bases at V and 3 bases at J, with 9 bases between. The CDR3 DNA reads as TGTGCCACCAGCAGGACAGGCGTCTACAATGAGCAGTTCTTC. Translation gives CATSRTGVYNEQFF.

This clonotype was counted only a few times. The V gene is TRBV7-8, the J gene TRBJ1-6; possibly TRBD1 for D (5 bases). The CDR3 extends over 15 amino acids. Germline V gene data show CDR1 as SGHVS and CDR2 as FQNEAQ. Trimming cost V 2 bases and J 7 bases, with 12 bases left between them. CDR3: CASSLLGAGNSPLHF. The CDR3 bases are TGTGCCAGCAGCTTATTAGGGGCGGGGAATTCACCCCTCCACTTT.

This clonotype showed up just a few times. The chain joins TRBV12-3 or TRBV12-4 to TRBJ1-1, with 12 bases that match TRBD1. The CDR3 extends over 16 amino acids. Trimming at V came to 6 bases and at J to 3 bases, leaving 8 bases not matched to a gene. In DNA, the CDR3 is TGTGCCAGCAGCCCCGGGACAGGGGGCGGGTACACTGAAGCTTTCTTT. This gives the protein CASSPGTGGGYTEAFF.

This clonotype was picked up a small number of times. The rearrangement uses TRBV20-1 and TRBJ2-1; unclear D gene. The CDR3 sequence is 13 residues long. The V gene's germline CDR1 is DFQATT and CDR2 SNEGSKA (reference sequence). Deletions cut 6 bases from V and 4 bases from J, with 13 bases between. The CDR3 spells CSATQPAYNEQFF. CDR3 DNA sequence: TGCAGTGCCACACAACCAGCATACAATGAGCAGTTCTTC.

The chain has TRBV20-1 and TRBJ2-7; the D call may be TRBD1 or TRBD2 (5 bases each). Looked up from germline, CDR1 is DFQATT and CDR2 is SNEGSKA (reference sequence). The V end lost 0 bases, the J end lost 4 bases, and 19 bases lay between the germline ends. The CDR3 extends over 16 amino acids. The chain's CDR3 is CSARDRAGWGSYEQYF. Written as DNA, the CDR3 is TGCAGTGCTAGAGATCGGGCAGGGTGGGGGTCATACGAGCAGTACTTC.

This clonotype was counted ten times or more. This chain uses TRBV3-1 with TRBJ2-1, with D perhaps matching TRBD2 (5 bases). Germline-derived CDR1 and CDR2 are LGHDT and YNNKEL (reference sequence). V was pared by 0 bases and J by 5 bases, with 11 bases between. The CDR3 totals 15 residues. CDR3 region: CASSQDGERNNEQFF. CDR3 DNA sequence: TGTGCCAGCAGCCAAGATGGAGAGCGGAACAATGAGCAGTTCTTC.

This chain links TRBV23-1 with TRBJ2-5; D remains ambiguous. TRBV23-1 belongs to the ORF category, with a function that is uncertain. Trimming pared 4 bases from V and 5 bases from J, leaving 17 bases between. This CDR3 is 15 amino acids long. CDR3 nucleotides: TGCGCCAGCAGTCTGGCAGCTCTTGGGAAGGAGACCCAGTACTTC. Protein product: CASSLAALGKETQYF.